The 22 T cell receptor beta chains given below trace back to one sample, sequenced in a study of cytomegalovirus exposure and HLA in healthy donors. The PCR ran on 60 Vbeta and 13 Jbeta primers. Here immunoSEQ multiplex PCR was the method, and the copy in TCRdb shows in-frame clones only, minus some. The sample has more than 150,000 clones, about 81% seen once. Sequenced sample: PBMCs. The receptors stem from a man in his forties in good health and CMV-seronegative.

The chain links TRBV18 to TRBJ1-5; 10 bases are a match to TRBD1. The CDR3 has 18 amino acids. Per the germline V gene, CDR1 is KGHSH and CDR2 is LQKENI. V shed 3 bases and J 2 bases; nucleotides not matched to a gene: 10. The CDR3 reads CASSPRDRGSMGNQPQHF. The CDR3 DNA is TGTGCCAGCTCACCTAGGGACAGGGGATCGATGGGCAATCAGCCCCAGCATTTT.

In DNA, the CDR3 is TGCAGCGTTGTGGCTAGCGGAATGAAGCAGTACTTC. This codes for CSVVASGMKQYF. This chain joins TRBV29-1 and TRBJ2-7, with 7 bases identical to TRBD2. The CDR3 totals 12 residues. Per germline, CDR1 SQVTM and CDR2 ANQGSEA. V lost 4 bases, J lost 8 bases, and 8 bases stayed unmatched.

The chain uses TRBV6-5 and TRBJ2-7; 9 nucleotides match TRBD1. The CDR3 spans 15 residues. V lost 2 bases to trimming and J lost 0 bases; unmatched junction nucleotides: 2. Germline CDR1 MNHEY, CDR2 SVGAGI. Written as DNA, the CDR3 is TGTGCCAGCAGTTACGCGACAGGGGGCTCCTACGAGCAGTACTTC. It encodes CASSYATGGSYEQYF.

The chain uses TRBV19 and TRBJ2-7, with 8 bases aligning to TRBD2. With 5 bases clipped from V and 2 bases from J, the junction kept 5 bases outside the gene matches. Looked up from germline, CDR1 is LNHDA and CDR2 is SQIVND (reference sequence). CDR3 length: 14 residues. The CDR3 nucleotides are TGTGCCAGTAGTTCCGGGGGGGCGACCTACGAGCAGTACTTC. This codes for CASSSGGATYEQYF. Based on the CDR3 plus reference TRBV19 and TRBJ2-7, the full variable domain is DGGITQSPKYLFRKEGQNVTLSCEQNLNHDAMYWYRQDPGQGLRLIYYSQIVNDFQKGDIAEGYSVSREKKESFPLTVTSAQKNPTAFYLCASSSGGATYEQYFGPGTRLTVT.

The chain couples TRBV28 to TRBJ2-1; 9 bases fit TRBD2. The CDR3 consists of 16 residues. J was trimmed by 2 bases and V by 4 bases; bases with no gene match: 6. Germline CDR1 MDHEN, CDR2 SYDVKM. The DNA of the CDR3 is TGTGCCAGCAGTTCCCTTCTAGCGGGGCCCTACAATGAGCAGTTCTTC. It translates to CASSSLLAGPYNEQFF.

The J gene is TRBJ1-4, the V gene TRBV5-5, with no clear D. Germline CDR1 SGHKS, CDR2 YYEKEE (reference sequence). This CDR3 comprises 15 residues. V was trimmed by 4 bases and J by 2 bases, leaving 12 bases between them. The chain's CDR3 is CASSPPGSTNEKLFF. CDR3 coding DNA: TGTGCCAGCAGCCCGCCCGGGTCCACTAATGAAAAACTGTTTTTT. The full variable domain, completed using reference TRBV5-5 and TRBJ1-4, is DAGVTQSPTHLIKTRGQQVTLRCSPISGHKSVSWYQQVLGQGPQFIFQYYEKEERGRGNFPDRFSARQFPNYSSELNVNALLLGDSALYLCASSPPGSTNEKLFFGSGTQLSVL.

This clone has more than one count but fewer than ten. The rearrangement uses TRBV18 and TRBJ2-7; possibly TRBD1 for D (6 bases). Trimming removed 2 bases at V and 6 bases at J, with 14 bases between. This CDR3 region has 14 residues. Germline V CDR1 and CDR2: KGHSH, LQKENI. CDR3 loop: CASSPTSDSSEQYF. CDR3 DNA: TGTGCCAGCTCACCAACCTCGGACAGCAGCGAGCAGTACTTC.

CDR3 coding DNA: TGTGCCTGGAGAGGAGTAGTGACGGACAGGGGTGATAACTATGGCTACACCTTC. Translation: CAWRGVVTDRGDNYGYTF. The chain recombines TRBV30 with TRBJ1-2; 9 bases map to TRBD1. CDR1 and CDR2 from the germline V gene are GTSNPN and SVGIG (reference sequence). This CDR3 region has 18 residues. Germline trimming cut 3 bases from V and 1 base from J; bases unmatched to any gene: 15.

CDR3 sequence: CASSQDSLGGQGAQYF. In DNA form, the CDR3 reads TGCGCCAGCAGCCAAGATAGCTTAGGGGGACAGGGGGCGCAGTACTTC. The gene calls are TRBV4-3 and TRBJ2-7, with TRBD1 matching 12 bases. The CDR3 covers 16 residues. The trim removed 0 bases at V and 9 bases at J, leaving 9 bases unmatched. Germline V gene sequence: CDR1 LGHNA, CDR2 YSLEER.

This sequence joins TRBV5-1 and TRBJ2-7, with 9 bases aligning to TRBD1. Germline V gives CDR1 SGHRS, CDR2 YFSETQ. After removal of 4 bases from V and 1 base from J, the junction contained 6 bases not matched to a gene. The CDR3 contains 15 residues. This CDR3 is CASSNRGRGSYEQYF. Here the CDR3 DNA reads TGCGCCAGCAGCAACAGGGGGCGCGGGTCCTACGAGCAGTACTTC. Full variable domain (remainder filled in from reference TRBV5-1 and TRBJ2-7): KAGVTQTPRYLIKTRGQQVTLSCSPISGHRSVSWYQQTPGQGLQFLFEYFSETQRNKGNFPGRFSGRQFSNSRSEMNVSTLELGDSALYLCASSNRGRGSYEQYFGPGTRLTVT.

The gene calls are TRBV14 and TRBJ2-2; 10 bases align to TRBD2. The length of the CDR3 is 18 residues. Germline V lookup: CDR1 SGHDN, CDR2 FVKESK. The junction had 8 bases not matched to a gene; V was cut back by 1 base and J by 3 bases. The CDR3 reads CASSQVPQLAGDTGELFF. The CDR3 DNA sequence: TGTGCCAGCAGCCAAGTTCCTCAGCTAGCGGGAGACACCGGGGAGCTGTTTTTT.

V usage is TRBV10-3 and J usage is TRBJ1-6; D is possibly TRBD1 (5 bases). V lost 6 bases and J 5 bases, leaving 11 bases between the germline ends. CDR3 size: 14 residues. The germline V gene has CDR1 ENHRY and CDR2 SYGVKD. The CDR3 here is CAISLGGDNSPLHF. The CDR3 bases are TGTGCCATCAGCCTCGGGGGGGATAATTCACCCCTCCACTTT.

V usage is TRBV6-5 and J usage is TRBJ2-2; TRBD1 matches 8 bases. V dropped 0 bases and J dropped 6; count of bases not matched to a gene: 6. This CDR3 has 16 residues. CDR1 MNHEY and CDR2 SVGAGI come from the germline V gene. Here the CDR3 reads CASSYSYQGAAGELFF. CDR3 bases: TGTGCCAGCAGTTACTCGTATCAGGGGGCGGCCGGGGAGCTGTTTTTT.

The chain's CDR3 is CASSLTGSLIPDTQYF. DNA of the CDR3: TGTGCCAGCAGCCTAACCGGGTCCTTAATCCCAGATACGCAGTATTTT. V usage is TRBV5-4 and J usage is TRBJ2-3; D is undetermined. Germline CDR1 SGHNT, CDR2 YYREEE (reference sequence). V was trimmed by 4 bases and J by 4 bases, leaving 19 bases between them. This CDR3 has 16 amino acids.

The chain carries TRBV4-2 and TRBJ2-5; TRBD1 agrees at 7 bases. V trimming: 4 bases; J trimming: 6 bases; junction bases outside the gene matches: 11. This CDR3 comprises 15 residues. Germline V gene sequence: CDR1 LGHNA, CDR2 YNFKEQ. The CDR3 loop is CASSPTRTGVKTQYF. CDR3 DNA sequence: TGTGCCAGCAGCCCGACTCGGACAGGTGTAAAGACCCAGTACTTC.

In this sample, this clone turned up once. This sequence joins TRBV9 and TRBJ2-7, with TRBD1 as a possible D gene (6 bases). This CDR3 has 12 residues. Per germline, CDR1 SGDLS and CDR2 YYNGEE. Trimming left V 4 bases short and J 2 bases short, with 7 bases between. CDR3 sequence: CASSPGAYEQYF. CDR3 nucleotides: TGTGCCAGCAGCCCAGGGGCCTACGAGCAGTACTTC.

V is TRBV25-1 and J is TRBJ1-2, with D possibly matching TRBD1 (6 bases). Trimming shortened V by 3 bases and J by 8 bases, and 10 bases separated the two germline ends. Germline CDR1 is MGHDK and CDR2 is SYGVNS. The CDR3 covers 12 residues. CDR3 sequence reads: CASSDRGGGYTF. CDR3 sequence (DNA): TGTGCCAGCAGTGATCGCGGGGGCGGCTACACCTTC.

The rearrangement joins TRBV5-1 to TRBJ1-1; D possibly corresponds to TRBD1 (5 bases). This CDR3 has 14 residues. The ends were cut back, 3 bases at V and 4 bases at J, with 13 bases in the middle. Looked up from germline, CDR1 is SGHRS and CDR2 is YFSETQ. The chain's CDR3 is CASSWGERGTEAFF. In DNA form, the CDR3 reads TGCGCCAGCAGCTGGGGGGAGAGGGGCACTGAAGCTTTCTTT. Full variable domain (missing parts from reference TRBV5-1 and TRBJ1-1): KAGVTQTPRYLIKTRGQQVTLSCSPISGHRSVSWYQQTPGQGLQFLFEYFSETQRNKGNFPGRFSGRQFSNSRSEMNVSTLELGDSALYLCASSWGERGTEAFFGQGTRLTVV.

This clone was picked up one time. This sequence joins TRBV7-3 and TRBJ1-1; TRBD1 might be the D (5 bases). The germline CDR1 and CDR2 sequences are SGHTA and FQGTGA. The CDR3 has 15 amino acids. The V end was cut by 5 bases, the J end by 2 bases, with 15 bases between. The CDR3 DNA reads as TGTGCCAGCAGCCCCAGTGGGGCAGCCAACACTGAAGCTTTCTTT. Amino acid sequence: CASSPSGAANTEAFF.

The V and J genes are TRBV10-3 and TRBJ1-2, with 8 bases fitting TRBD1. The CDR3 is made up of 14 amino acids. With V trimmed by 5 bases and J by 4 bases, 6 bases remained unmatched. Germline V lookup: CDR1 ENHRY, CDR2 SYGVKD. The CDR3 reads CAISPGQAFYGYTF. For the CDR3, the DNA is TGTGCCATCAGTCCGGGACAGGCTTTCTATGGCTACACCTTC.

The chain has TRBV9 and TRBJ2-7, with TRBD2 matching 8 bases. The germline V gene has CDR1 SGDLS and CDR2 YYNGEE. This CDR3 spans 14 amino acids. The trim removed 7 bases at V and 4 bases at J, leaving 10 bases unmatched. The chain's CDR3 is CASGNGGARYEQYF. Written as DNA, the CDR3 is TGTGCCAGCGGTAACGGGGGGGCCCGGTACGAGCAGTACTTC.

The rearrangement joins TRBV7-3 to TRBJ2-7; 8 positions agree with TRBD2. The CDR3 contains 16 residues. Germline CDR1 SGHTA, CDR2 FQGTGA. The ends lost 1 base at V and 3 bases at J; junction bases unmatched: 8. The CDR3 DNA follows: TGTGCCAGCAGCTTAAAAGGGCGGGGGGACAACTACGAGCAGTACTTC. Protein product: CASSLKGRGDNYEQYF.